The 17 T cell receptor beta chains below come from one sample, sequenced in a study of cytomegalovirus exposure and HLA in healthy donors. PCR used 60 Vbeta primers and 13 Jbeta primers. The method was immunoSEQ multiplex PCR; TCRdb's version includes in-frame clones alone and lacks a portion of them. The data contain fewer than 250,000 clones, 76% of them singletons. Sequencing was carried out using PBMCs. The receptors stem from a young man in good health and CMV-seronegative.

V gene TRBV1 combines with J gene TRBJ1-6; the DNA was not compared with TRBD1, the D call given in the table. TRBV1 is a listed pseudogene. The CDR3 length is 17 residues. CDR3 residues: CTSNPSKRDRGNSPLHF. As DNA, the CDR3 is TGCACCAGCAACCCATCGAAACGGGACAGGGGGAATTCACCCCTCCACTTT.

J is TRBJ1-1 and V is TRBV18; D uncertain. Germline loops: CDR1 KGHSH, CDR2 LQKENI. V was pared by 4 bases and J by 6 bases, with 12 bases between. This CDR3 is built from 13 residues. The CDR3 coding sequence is TGTGCCAGCTCACTGGGTTGGGCCGCTGAAGCTTTCTTT. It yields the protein CASSLGWAAEAFF.

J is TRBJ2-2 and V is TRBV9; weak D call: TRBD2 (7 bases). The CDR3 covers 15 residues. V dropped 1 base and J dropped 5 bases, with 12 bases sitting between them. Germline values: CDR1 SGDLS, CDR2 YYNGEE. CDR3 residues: CASSVSGRGTGELFF. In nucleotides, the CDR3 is TGTGCCAGCAGCGTATCAGGGAGGGGGACCGGGGAGCTGTTTTTT.

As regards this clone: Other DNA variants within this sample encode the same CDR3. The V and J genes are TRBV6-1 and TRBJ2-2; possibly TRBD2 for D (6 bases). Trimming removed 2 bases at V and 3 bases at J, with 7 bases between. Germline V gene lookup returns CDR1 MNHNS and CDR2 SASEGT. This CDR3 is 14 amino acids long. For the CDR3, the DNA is TGTGCCAGCAGTGAATTAGCGGACACCGGGGAGCTGTTTTTT. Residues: CASSELADTGELFF.

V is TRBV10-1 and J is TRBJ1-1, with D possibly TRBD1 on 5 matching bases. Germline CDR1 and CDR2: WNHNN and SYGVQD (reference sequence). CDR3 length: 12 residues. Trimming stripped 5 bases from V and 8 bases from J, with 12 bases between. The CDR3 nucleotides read TGCGCCAGCAGTCACCAGGGAACCGAAGCTTTCTTT. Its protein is CASSHQGTEAFF.

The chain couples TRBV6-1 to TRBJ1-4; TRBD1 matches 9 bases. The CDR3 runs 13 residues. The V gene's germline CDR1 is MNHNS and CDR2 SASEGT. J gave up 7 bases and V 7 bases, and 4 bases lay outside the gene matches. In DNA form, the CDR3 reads TGTGCCAGCACGGGACAGGGTGGTGAAAAACTGTTTTTT. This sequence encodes CASTGQGGEKLFF.

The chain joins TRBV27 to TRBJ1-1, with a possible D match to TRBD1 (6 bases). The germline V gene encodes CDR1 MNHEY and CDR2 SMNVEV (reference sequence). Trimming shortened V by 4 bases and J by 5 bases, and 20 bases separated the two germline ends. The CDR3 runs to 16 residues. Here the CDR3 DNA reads TGTGCCAGCAGTTCGCGCGTCCTCCAGGGGATAACTGAAGCTTTCTTT. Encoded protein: CASSSRVLQGITEAFF.

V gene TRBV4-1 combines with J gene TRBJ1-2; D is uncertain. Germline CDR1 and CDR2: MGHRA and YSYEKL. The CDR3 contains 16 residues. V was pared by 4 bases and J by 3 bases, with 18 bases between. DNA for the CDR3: TGCGCCAGCAGCCGAATACCCGGGGTATCAGACTATGGCTACACCTTC. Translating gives CASSRIPGVSDYGYTF.

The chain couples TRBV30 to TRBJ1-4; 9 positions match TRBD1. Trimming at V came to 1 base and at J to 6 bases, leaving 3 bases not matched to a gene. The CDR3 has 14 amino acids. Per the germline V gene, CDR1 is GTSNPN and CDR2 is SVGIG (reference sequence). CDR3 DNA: TGTGCCTGGAGTGGGGACAGGGTGTATGAAAAACTGTTTTTT. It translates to CAWSGDRVYEKLFF.

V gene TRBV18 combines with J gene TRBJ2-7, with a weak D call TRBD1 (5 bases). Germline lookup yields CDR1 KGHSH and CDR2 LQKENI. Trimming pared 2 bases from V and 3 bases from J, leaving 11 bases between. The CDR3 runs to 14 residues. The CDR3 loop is CASSPRQIHYEQYF. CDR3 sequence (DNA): TGTGCCAGCTCACCAAGACAGATCCACTACGAGCAGTACTTC.

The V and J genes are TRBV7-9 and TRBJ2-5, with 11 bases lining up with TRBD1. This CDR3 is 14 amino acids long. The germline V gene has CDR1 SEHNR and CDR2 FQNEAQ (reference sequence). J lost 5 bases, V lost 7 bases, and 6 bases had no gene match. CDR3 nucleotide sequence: TGTGCCAGCACCCGGACAGGGGGCTTCGAGACCCAGTACTTC. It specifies CASTRTGGFETQYF.

The CDR3 bases are TGTGCCAGCTCACCAACAGTAGACCAGCCCCAGCATTTT. Its protein is CASSPTVDQPQHF. J is TRBJ1-5 and V is TRBV18; D gene ambiguous. The germline CDR1 and CDR2 sequences are KGHSH and LQKENI. The length of the CDR3 is 13 residues. V gave up 2 bases and J gave up 7 bases, with 9 bases separating them.

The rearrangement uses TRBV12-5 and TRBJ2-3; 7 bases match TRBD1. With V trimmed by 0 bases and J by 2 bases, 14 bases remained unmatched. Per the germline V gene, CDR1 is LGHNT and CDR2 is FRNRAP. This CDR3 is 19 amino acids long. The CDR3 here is CASGLVPYYRDRYTDTQYF. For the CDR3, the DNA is TGTGCTAGTGGTTTGGTACCCTACTACCGGGACAGATACACAGATACGCAGTATTTT.

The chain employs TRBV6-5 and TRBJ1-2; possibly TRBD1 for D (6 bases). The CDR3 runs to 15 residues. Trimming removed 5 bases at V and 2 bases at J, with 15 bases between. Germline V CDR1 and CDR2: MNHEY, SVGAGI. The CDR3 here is CASSKNSGTNYGYTF. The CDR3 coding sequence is TGTGCCAGCAGTAAAAACTCCGGGACAAACTATGGCTACACCTTC.

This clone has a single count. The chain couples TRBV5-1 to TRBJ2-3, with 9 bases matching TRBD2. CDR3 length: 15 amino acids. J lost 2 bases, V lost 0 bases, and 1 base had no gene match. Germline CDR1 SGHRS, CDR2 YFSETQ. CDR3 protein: CASSLGLAATDTQYF. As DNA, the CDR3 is TGCGCCAGCAGCTTGGGACTAGCGGCCACAGATACGCAGTATTTT.

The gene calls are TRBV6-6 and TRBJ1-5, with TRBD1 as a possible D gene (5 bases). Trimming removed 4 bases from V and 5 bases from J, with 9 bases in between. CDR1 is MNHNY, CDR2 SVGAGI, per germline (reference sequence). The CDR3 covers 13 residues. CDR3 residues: CASSWSRDQPQHF. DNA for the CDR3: TGTGCCAGCAGTTGGAGCAGGGATCAGCCCCAGCATTTT.

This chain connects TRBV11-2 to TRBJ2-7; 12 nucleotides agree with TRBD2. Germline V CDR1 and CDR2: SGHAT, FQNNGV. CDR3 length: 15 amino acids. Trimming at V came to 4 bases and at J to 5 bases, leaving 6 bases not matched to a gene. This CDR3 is CASSYLAGGPNEQYF. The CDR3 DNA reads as TGTGCCAGCAGCTATCTAGCGGGAGGGCCAAACGAGCAGTACTTC. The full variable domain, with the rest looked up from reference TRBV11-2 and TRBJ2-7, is EAGVAQSPRYKIIEKRQSVAFWCNPISGHATLYWYQQILGQGPKLLIQFQNNGVVDDSQLPKDRFSAERLKGVDSTLKIQPAKLEDSAVYLCASSYLAGGPNEQYFGPGTRLTVT.